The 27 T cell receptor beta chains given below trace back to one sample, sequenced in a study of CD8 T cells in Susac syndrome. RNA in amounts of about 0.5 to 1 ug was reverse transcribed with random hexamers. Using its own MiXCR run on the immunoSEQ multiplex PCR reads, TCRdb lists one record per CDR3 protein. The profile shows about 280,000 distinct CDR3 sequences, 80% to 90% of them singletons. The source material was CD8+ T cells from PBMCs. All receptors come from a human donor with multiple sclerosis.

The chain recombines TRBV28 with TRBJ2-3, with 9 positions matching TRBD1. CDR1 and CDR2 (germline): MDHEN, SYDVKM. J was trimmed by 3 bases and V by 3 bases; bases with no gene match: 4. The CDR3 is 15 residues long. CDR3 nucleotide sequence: TGTGCCAGCAGTTTTAGGACAGGGGAGACAGATACGCAGTATTTT. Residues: CASSFRTGETDTQYF. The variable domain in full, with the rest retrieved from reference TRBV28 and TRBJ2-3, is DVKVTQSSRYLVKRTGEKVFLECVQDMDHENMFWYRQDPGLGLRLIYFSYDVKMKEKGDIPEGYSVSREKKERFSLILESASTNQTSMYLCASSFRTGETDTQYFGPGTRLTVL.

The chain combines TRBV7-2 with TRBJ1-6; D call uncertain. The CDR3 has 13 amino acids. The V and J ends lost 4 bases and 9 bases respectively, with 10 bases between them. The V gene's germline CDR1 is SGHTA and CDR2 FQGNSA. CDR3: CASSSVPGSPLHF. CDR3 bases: TGTGCCAGCAGCTCGGTACCAGGTTCACCCCTCCACTTT.

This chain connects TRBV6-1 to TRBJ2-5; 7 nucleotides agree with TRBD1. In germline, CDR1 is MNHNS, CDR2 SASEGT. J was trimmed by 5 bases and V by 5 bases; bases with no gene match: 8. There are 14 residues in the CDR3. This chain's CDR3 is CASSIDRAWETQYF. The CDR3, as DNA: TGTGCCAGCAGTATTGACAGGGCATGGGAGACCCAGTACTTC.

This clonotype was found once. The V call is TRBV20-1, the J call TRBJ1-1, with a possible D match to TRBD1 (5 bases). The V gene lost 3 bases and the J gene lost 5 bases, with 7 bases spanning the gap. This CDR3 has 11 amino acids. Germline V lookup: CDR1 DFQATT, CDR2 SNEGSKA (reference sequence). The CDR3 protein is CSARWGTEAFF. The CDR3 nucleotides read TGCAGTGCTAGGTGGGGGACTGAAGCTTTCTTT.

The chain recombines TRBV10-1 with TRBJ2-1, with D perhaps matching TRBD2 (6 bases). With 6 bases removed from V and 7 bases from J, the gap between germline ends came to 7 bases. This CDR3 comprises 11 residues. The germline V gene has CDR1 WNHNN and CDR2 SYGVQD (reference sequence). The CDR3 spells CASRGRNEQFF. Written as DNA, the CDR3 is TGCGCCAGCAGGGGGAGGAATGAGCAGTTCTTC.

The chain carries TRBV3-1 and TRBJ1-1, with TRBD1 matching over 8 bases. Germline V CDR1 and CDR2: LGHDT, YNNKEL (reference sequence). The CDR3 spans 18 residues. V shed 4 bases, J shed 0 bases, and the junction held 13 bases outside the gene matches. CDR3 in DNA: TGTGCCAGCAGCCCGGAGTTAGGACACAGGGGGGTGAACACTGAAGCTTTCTTT. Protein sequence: CASSPELGHRGVNTEAFF.

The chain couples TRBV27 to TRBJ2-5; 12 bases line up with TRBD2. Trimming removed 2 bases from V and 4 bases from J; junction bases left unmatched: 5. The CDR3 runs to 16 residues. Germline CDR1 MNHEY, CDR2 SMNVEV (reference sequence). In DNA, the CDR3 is TGTGCCAGCAGTTTACTTCTAGCGGGAGGGCCAGAGACCCAGTACTTC. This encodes CASSLLLAGGPETQYF.

The CDR3 sequence: CSASDRTNSPLHF. The CDR3 DNA is TGCAGTGCTAGCGACAGGACTAATTCACCCCTCCACTTT. This rearrangement joins TRBV20-1 to TRBJ1-6; TRBD1 might be the D (6 bases). Between the trimmed V and J ends, which lost 3 bases and 6 bases, there was a span of 9 bases. The CDR3 sequence is 13 residues long. In germline, CDR1 is DFQATT, CDR2 SNEGSKA (reference sequence).

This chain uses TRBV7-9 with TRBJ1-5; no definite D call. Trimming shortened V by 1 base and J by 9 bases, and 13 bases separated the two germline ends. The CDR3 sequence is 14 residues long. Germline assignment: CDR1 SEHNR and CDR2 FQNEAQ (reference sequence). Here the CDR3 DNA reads TGTGCCAGCAGCTTAGGGGCAGCCCGGTGGCCCCAGCATTTT. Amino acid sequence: CASSLGAARWPQHF.

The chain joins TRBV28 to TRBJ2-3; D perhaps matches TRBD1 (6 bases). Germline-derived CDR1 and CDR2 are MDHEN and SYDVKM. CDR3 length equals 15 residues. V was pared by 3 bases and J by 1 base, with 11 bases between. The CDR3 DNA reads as TGTGCCAGCAGTTTCAGGGGAAGGCGCACAGATACGCAGTATTTT. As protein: CASSFRGRRTDTQYF.

The CDR3 sequence: CSVEDRVVGRIFPRAFF. For the CDR3, the DNA is TGCAGCGTTGAAGATCGAGTAGTTGGCAGGATATTTCCTAGGGCTTTCTTT. The J gene is TRBJ1-1, the V gene TRBV29-1; D remains unclear. Germline lookup yields CDR1 SQVTM and CDR2 ANQGSEA. V lost 0 bases and J 11 bases, leaving 28 bases between the germline ends. The CDR3 has 17 amino acids. Using reference TRBV29-1 and TRBJ1-1 for the parts outside the CDR3, the full variable domain is SAVISQKPSRDICQRGTSLTIQCQVDSQVTMMFWYRQQPGQSLTLIATANQGSEATYESGFVIDKFPISRPNLTFSTLTVSNMSPEDSSIYLCSVEDRVVGRIFPRAFFGQGTRLTVV.

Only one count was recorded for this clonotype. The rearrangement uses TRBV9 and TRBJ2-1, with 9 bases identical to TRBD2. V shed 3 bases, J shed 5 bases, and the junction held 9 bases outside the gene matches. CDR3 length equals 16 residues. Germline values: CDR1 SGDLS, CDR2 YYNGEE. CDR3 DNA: TGTGCCAGCAGCGGCCGAAGTAGCGGGAGTAACAATGAGCAGTTCTTC. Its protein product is CASSGRSSGSNNEQFF.

This CDR3 reads CAWRYTGMNTEAFF. For the CDR3, the DNA is TGTGCCTGGAGATACACAGGGATGAACACTGAAGCTTTCTTT. The chain uses TRBV30 and TRBJ1-1; a weak D match, TRBD1 (6 bases). V dropped 3 bases and J dropped 0 bases, with 11 bases sitting between them. CDR1 and CDR2 (germline): GTSNPN, SVGIG (reference sequence). This CDR3 has 14 amino acids.

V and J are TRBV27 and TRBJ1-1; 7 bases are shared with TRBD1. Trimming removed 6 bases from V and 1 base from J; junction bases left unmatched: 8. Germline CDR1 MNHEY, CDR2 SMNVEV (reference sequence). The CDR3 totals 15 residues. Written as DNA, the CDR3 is TGTGCCAGCAGCCTGCCCCCAGGGGGGAACACTGAAGCTTTCTTT. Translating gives CASSLPPGGNTEAFF.

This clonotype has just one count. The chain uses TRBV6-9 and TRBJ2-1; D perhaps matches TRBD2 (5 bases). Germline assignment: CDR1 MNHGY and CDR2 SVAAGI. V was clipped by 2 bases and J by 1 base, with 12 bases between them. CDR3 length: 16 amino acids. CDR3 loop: CASSYKVGESYNEQFF. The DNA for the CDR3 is TGTGCCAGCAGTTATAAGGTGGGAGAGTCCTACAATGAGCAGTTCTTC.

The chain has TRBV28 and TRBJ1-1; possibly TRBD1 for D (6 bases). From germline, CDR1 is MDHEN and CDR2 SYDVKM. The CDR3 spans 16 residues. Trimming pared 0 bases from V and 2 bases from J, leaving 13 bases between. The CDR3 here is CASSLWGGTTNTEAFF. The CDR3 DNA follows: TGTGCCAGCAGTTTATGGGGGGGGACAACTAACACTGAAGCTTTCTTT.

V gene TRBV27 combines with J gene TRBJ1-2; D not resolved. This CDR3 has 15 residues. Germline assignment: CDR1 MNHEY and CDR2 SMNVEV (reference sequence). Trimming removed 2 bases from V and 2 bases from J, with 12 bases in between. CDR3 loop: CASSLVGNANYGYTF. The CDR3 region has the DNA TGTGCCAGCAGTTTAGTTGGCAACGCAAACTATGGCTACACCTTC.

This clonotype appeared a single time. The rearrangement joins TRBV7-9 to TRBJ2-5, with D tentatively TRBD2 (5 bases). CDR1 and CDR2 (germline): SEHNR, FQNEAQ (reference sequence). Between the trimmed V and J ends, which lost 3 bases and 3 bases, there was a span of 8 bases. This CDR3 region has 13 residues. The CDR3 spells CASSFNGEETQYF. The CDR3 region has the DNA TGTGCCAGCAGCTTTAACGGGGAAGAGACCCAGTACTTC.

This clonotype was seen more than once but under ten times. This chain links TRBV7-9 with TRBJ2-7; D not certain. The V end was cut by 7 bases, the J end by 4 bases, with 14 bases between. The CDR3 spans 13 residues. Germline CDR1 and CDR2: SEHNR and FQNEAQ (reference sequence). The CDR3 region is CASTMVDQYEQYF. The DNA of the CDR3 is TGTGCCAGCACCATGGTCGACCAGTACGAGCAGTACTTC.

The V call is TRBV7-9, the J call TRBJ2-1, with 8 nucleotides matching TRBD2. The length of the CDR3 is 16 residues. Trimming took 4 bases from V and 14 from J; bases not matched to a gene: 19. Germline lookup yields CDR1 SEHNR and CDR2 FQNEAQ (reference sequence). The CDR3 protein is CASSWPGLEGLKREFF. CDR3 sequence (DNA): TGTGCCAGCAGCTGGCCGGGACTAGAGGGTCTTAAAAGGGAGTTCTTC.

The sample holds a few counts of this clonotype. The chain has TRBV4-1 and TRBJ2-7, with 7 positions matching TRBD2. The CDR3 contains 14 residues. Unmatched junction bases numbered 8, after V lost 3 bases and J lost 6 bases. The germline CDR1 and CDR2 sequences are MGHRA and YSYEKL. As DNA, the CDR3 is TGCGCCAGCAGCCAGGGGGGGAACCGCGGCGAGCAGTACTTC. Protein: CASSQGGNRGEQYF.

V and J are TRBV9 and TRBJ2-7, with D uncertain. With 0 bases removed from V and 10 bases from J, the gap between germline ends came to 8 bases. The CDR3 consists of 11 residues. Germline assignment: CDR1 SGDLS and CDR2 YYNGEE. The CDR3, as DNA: TGTGCCAGCAGCGTAGATGGAATCCAGTACTTC. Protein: CASSVDGIQYF.

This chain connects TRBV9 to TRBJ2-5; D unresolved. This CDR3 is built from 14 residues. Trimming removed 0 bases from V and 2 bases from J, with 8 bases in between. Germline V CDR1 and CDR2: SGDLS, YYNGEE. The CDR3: CASSVDGWQETQYF. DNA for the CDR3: TGTGCCAGCAGCGTAGACGGGTGGCAAGAGACCCAGTACTTC.

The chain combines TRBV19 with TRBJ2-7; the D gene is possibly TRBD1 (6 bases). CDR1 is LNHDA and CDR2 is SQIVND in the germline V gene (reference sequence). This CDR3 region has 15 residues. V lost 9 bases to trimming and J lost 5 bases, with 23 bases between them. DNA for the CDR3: TGTGCCAGCCGTCCACATCCGGGACATATCAACGAGCAGTACTTC. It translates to CASRPHPGHINEQYF.

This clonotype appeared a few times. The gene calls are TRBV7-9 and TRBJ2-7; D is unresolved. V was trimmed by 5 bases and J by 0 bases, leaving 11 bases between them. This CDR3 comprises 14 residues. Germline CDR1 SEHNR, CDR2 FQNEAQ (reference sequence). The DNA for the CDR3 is TGTGCCAGCAGCCCCGCTTCCAGCTCCTACGAGCAGTACTTC. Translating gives CASSPASSSYEQYF.

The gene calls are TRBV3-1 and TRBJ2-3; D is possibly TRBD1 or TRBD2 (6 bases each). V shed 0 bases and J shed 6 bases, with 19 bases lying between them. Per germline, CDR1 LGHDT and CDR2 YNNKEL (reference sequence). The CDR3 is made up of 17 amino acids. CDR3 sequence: CASSQDSPEGEDDTQYF. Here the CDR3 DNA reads TGTGCCAGCAGCCAAGATAGCCCGGAGGGGGAGGACGATACGCAGTATTTT.

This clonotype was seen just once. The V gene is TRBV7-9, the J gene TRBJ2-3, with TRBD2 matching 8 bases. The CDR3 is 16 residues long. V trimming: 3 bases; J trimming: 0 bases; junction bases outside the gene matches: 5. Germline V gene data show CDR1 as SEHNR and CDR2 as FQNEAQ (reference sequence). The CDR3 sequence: CASSLPIAGSTDTQYF. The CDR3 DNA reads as TGTGCCAGCAGCTTGCCTATAGCGGGAAGCACAGATACGCAGTATTTT. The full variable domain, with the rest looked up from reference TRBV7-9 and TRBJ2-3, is DTGVSQNPRHKITKRGQNVTFRCDPISEHNRLYWYRQTLGQGPEFLTYFQNEAQLEKSRLLSDRFSAERPKGSFSTLEIQRTEQGDSAMYLCASSLPIAGSTDTQYFGPGTRLTVL.